These 24 T cell receptor beta chains share one sample of origin, sequenced in a study of T cell clones after liver transplantation. The data were produced by immunoSEQ multiplex PCR, yet TCRdb's version contains in-frame clones alone and is incomplete. The profile shows tens of thousands of clones, 80% of them singletons. This specimen consisted of CD4+ T cells from blood, obtained 12 months after liver transplant. The receptors were sampled from a human patient who received a liver transplant. The graft donor may account for some of the T cells.

V and J are TRBV28 and TRBJ1-2, with D maybe TRBD1 (6 bases). CDR3 size: 15 residues. Trimming cost V 3 bases and J 6 bases, with 17 bases left between them. From germline, CDR1 is MDHEN and CDR2 SYDVKM. The CDR3 DNA reads TGTGCCAGCAGTTTCCCCCCGGGGGGCATGGATGGCTACACCTTC. Amino acid sequence: CASSFPPGGMDGYTF.

This chain links TRBV28 with TRBJ1-2, with D possibly being TRBD1 (5 bases). V shed 3 bases and J shed 4 bases, with 12 bases lying between them. In germline, CDR1 is MDHEN, CDR2 SYDVKM. The CDR3 spans 14 residues. The CDR3 DNA reads TGTGCCAGCAGTTTGGGACGTCGGGTCTATGGCTACACCTTC. Amino acids: CASSLGRRVYGYTF.

The V call is TRBV28, the J call TRBJ2-7; 13 bases are shared with TRBD2. The CDR3 has 16 residues. The germline gives CDR1 MDHEN, CDR2 SYDVKM. V shed 5 bases and J 6 bases; nucleotides not matched to a gene: 10. CDR3 sequence (DNA): TGTGCCAGCAGTCCCTCAACTAGCGGGAGGGCCCGCGAGCAGTACTTC. The encoded protein is CASSPSTSGRAREQYF.

This clone has just a few counts. This rearrangement joins TRBV5-1 to TRBJ2-1, with 9 positions matching TRBD1. The CDR3 is 16 amino acids. Looked up from germline, CDR1 is SGHRS and CDR2 is YFSETQ. The junction had 13 bases not matched to a gene; V was cut back by 4 bases and J by 8 bases. The CDR3 sequence: CASSPDGTGSFYEQFF. The CDR3 DNA sequence: TGCGCCAGCAGCCCGGACGGGACAGGGAGTTTCTATGAGCAGTTCTTC.

The chain is built from TRBV19 and TRBJ2-2; D gene uncertain. V was clipped by 0 bases and J by 4 bases, with 6 bases between them. CDR3 length: 14 residues. The germline V gene has CDR1 LNHDA and CDR2 SQIVND (reference sequence). The CDR3 DNA sequence: TGTGCCAGTAGTATAGAGGCCGTCACCGGGGAGCTGTTTTTT. Translated, it gives CASSIEAVTGELFF.

A remark on this clone: Other DNA sequences in this specimen translate into the identical CDR3. This chain links TRBV19 with TRBJ1-5; TRBD1 might be the D (6 bases). Germline loops: CDR1 LNHDA, CDR2 SQIVND (reference sequence). The CDR3 totals 15 residues. Between the trimmed V and J ends, which lost 0 bases and 4 bases, there was a span of 10 bases. The CDR3, as DNA: TGTGCCAGTAGTATAGAGGCCACAGGGAATCAGCCCCAGCATTTT. Its protein product is CASSIEATGNQPQHF. The full variable domain, with the rest looked up from reference TRBV19 and TRBJ1-5, is DGGITQSPKYLFRKEGQNVTLSCEQNLNHDAMYWYRQDPGQGLRLIYYSQIVNDFQKGDIAEGYSVSREKKESFPLTVTSAQKNPTAFYLCASSIEATGNQPQHFGDGTRLSIL.

The chain carries TRBV4-1 and TRBJ1-2; a possible D gene is TRBD1 (6 bases). The CDR3 length is 13 residues. Germline lookup yields CDR1 MGHRA and CDR2 YSYEKL. With 1 base removed from V and 13 bases from J, the gap between germline ends came to 16 bases. CDR3 nucleotides: TGCGCCAGCAGCCAAGGGTTACAGGGAGGGGGCACCTTC. Protein: CASSQGLQGGGTF.

The chain combines TRBV9 with TRBJ1-2; D call uncertain. CDR3 size: 13 residues. Germline V lookup: CDR1 SGDLS, CDR2 YYNGEE. V dropped 2 bases and J dropped 2 bases, with 7 bases sitting between them. The CDR3 is CASSVSTNYGYTF. The CDR3 DNA sequence: TGTGCCAGCAGCGTCTCGACAAACTATGGCTACACCTTC.

This sequence joins TRBV29-1 and TRBJ1-1, with D possibly TRBD1 on 5 matching bases. CDR1 and CDR2 (germline): SQVTM, ANQGSEA. The CDR3 contains 11 residues. The V end was cut by 8 bases, the J end by 1 base, with 8 bases between. This chain's CDR3 is CSLRENTEAFF. CDR3 sequence (DNA): TGCAGCCTCAGGGAGAACACTGAAGCTTTCTTT.

The chain recombines TRBV7-9 with TRBJ1-4; no definite D call. V was cut by 2 bases and J by 0 bases, with 10 bases left in between. CDR3 length equals 16 residues. Germline-derived CDR1 and CDR2 are SEHNR and FQNEAQ (reference sequence). This CDR3 is CASSLRGVPTNEKLFF. CDR3 DNA: TGTGCCAGCAGCTTACGTGGGGTCCCAACTAATGAAAAACTGTTTTTT.

The chain employs TRBV10-1 and TRBJ2-7; 7 bases fit TRBD2. The CDR3 is 13 amino acids. CDR1 and CDR2 (germline): WNHNN, SYGVQD (reference sequence). Trimming took 4 bases from V and 4 from J; bases not matched to a gene: 4. CDR3 DNA: TGCGCCAGCAGTGGGGACTACCCTTACGAGCAGTACTTC. The encoded protein is CASSGDYPYEQYF.

The chain joins TRBV2 to TRBJ2-5; TRBD1 aligns across 7 bases. J was trimmed by 10 bases and V by 6 bases; bases with no gene match: 11. This CDR3 has 13 residues. Germline assignment: CDR1 SNHLY and CDR2 FYNNEI. The CDR3 DNA is TGTGCCAGCAGGCTGCATTTTACAGGGGACCAGTACTTC. The encoded protein is CASRLHFTGDQYF.

This clone was recorded once. Mismatch with germline at one junction end may stem from a read error. The gene calls are TRBV10-3 and TRBJ2-2; D might be TRBD2 (5 bases). This CDR3 has 17 amino acids. The germline gives CDR1 ENHRY, CDR2 SYGVKD. CDR3 sequence: CATSKSSGMSFTGELFF. In DNA form, the CDR3 reads TGTGCCACCAGTAAATCCTCCGGGATGTCTTTTACCGGGGAGCTGTTTTTT.

The genes are TRBV19 and TRBJ1-5; no clear D gene. Germline V lookup: CDR1 LNHDA, CDR2 SQIVND (reference sequence). V gave up 3 bases and J gave up 7 bases, with 10 bases separating them. The CDR3 runs to 13 residues. The CDR3 coding sequence is TGTGCCAGTAGTATCTATAGGGAACAGCCCCAGCATTTT. Encoded protein: CASSIYREQPQHF.

The chain employs TRBV28 and TRBJ2-7, with TRBD2 matching 11 bases. The junction had 5 bases not matched to a gene; V was cut back by 7 bases and J by 3 bases. The CDR3 loop spans 14 amino acids. CDR1 is MDHEN and CDR2 is SYDVKM in the germline V gene. The CDR3 loop is CASTPGTSGYEQYF. In DNA, the CDR3 is TGTGCCAGCACTCCCGGGACTAGCGGCTACGAGCAGTACTTC.

The chain combines TRBV19 with TRBJ2-3; 10 bases map to TRBD2. Per the germline V gene, CDR1 is LNHDA and CDR2 is SQIVND (reference sequence). The CDR3 extends over 15 amino acids. J gave up 6 bases and V 3 bases, and 6 bases lay outside the gene matches. CDR3 DNA sequence: TGTGCCAGTAGTATTGCTAGCGGGAGAACGGATACGCAGTATTTT. Translation: CASSIASGRTDTQYF.

For the CDR3, the DNA is TGTGCCAGCAGTTCACCCGGGGCGAACACTGAAGCTTTCTTT. Encoded protein: CASSSPGANTEAFF. The V call is TRBV6-5, the J call TRBJ1-1, with D possibly being TRBD1 (5 bases). Germline V gene sequence: CDR1 MNHEY, CDR2 SVGAGI. The V gene lost 4 bases and the J gene lost 1 base, with 10 bases spanning the gap. This CDR3 has 14 residues.

This clone has just a few counts. This chain connects TRBV2 to TRBJ1-5, with D hard to call. The CDR3 runs to 14 residues. The V and J ends lost 5 bases and 6 bases respectively, with 14 bases between them. Per the germline V gene, CDR1 is SNHLY and CDR2 is FYNNEI. The CDR3 loop reads CASSPTGVGQPQHF. DNA of the CDR3: TGTGCCAGCAGTCCAACTGGGGTGGGTCAGCCCCAGCATTTT.

This CDR3 reads CASTSTPTSGPMDTQYF. CDR3 coding DNA: TGCGCCAGCACCAGCACCCCGACTAGCGGACCCATGGATACGCAGTATTTT. This sequence joins TRBV4-1 and TRBJ2-3; 9 nucleotides align to TRBD2. This CDR3 is built from 17 residues. V was pared by 7 bases and J by 6 bases, with 17 bases of the junction left unmatched. The germline CDR1 and CDR2 sequences are MGHRA and YSYEKL.

The chain recombines TRBV18 with TRBJ2-7; no firm D call. Germline V gene sequence: CDR1 KGHSH, CDR2 LQKENI. Between the trimmed V and J ends, which lost 3 bases and 5 bases, there was a span of 5 bases. The CDR3 has 11 amino acids. In DNA form, the CDR3 reads TGTGCCAGCTCACCGGCCCACGAGCAGTACTTC. It yields the protein CASSPAHEQYF. The variable domain in full, completed from reference TRBV18 and TRBJ2-7, reads NAGVMQNPRHLVRRRGQEARLRCSPMKGHSHVYWYRQLPEEGLKFMVYLQKENIIDESGMPKERFSAEFPKEGPSILRIQQVVRGDSAAYFCASSPAHEQYFGPGTRLTVT.

J is TRBJ2-7 and V is TRBV7-8; 8 positions agree with TRBD2. This CDR3 is built from 16 residues. The germline gives CDR1 SGHVS, CDR2 FQNEAQ. Trimming removed 5 bases from V and 0 bases from J; junction bases left unmatched: 9. This CDR3 is CASSPSETSASYEQYF. The CDR3 DNA is TGTGCCAGCAGCCCGTCCGAGACTAGCGCCTCCTACGAGCAGTACTTC.

The chain carries TRBV7-9 and TRBJ2-1; 9 bases fit TRBD2. The CDR3 runs 16 residues. With V trimmed by 0 bases and J by 2 bases, 2 bases remained unmatched. Germline V gene data show CDR1 as SEHNR and CDR2 as FQNEAQ (reference sequence). The CDR3 loop reads CASSLALAGTYNEQFF. CDR3 in DNA: TGTGCCAGCAGCTTAGCGCTAGCGGGGACCTACAATGAGCAGTTCTTC.

The chain couples TRBV2 to TRBJ2-3; a possible D gene is TRBD2 (5 bases). This CDR3 is built from 11 residues. Germline V gene lookup returns CDR1 SNHLY and CDR2 FYNNEI. The ends were cut back, 4 bases at V and 6 bases at J, with 5 bases in the middle. This CDR3 reads CASSGGDTQYF. The CDR3 coding sequence is TGTGCCAGCAGTGGAGGGGATACGCAGTATTTT.

The rearrangement links TRBV30 to TRBJ2-6, with 9 bases matching TRBD1. Germline V gene lookup returns CDR1 GTSNPN and CDR2 SVGIG (reference sequence). The V segment lost 3 bases and the J segment 2 bases; nucleotides outside the gene matches: 5. The CDR3 consists of 16 residues. CDR3 in amino acids: CAWSRDRVPGANVLTF. CDR3 in DNA: TGTGCCTGGAGCCGGGACAGGGTTCCTGGGGCCAACGTCCTGACTTTC.